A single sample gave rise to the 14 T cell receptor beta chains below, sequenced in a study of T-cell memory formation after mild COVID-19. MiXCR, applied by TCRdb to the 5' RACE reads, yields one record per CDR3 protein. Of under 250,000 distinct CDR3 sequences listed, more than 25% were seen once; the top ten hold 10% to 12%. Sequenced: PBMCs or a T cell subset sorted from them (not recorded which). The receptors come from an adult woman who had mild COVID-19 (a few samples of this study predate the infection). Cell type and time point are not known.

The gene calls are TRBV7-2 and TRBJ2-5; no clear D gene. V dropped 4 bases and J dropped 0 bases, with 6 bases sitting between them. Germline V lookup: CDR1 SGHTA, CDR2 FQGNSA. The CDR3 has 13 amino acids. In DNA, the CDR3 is TGTGCCAGCAGCTCCACTTACCAAGAGACCCAGTACTTC. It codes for CASSSTYQETQYF.

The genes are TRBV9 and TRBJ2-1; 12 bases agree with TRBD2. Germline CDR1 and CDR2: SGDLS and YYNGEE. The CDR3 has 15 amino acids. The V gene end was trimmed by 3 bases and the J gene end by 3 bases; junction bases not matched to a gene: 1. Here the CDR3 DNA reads TGTGCCAGCAGCGGACTAGCGGGAGTCTACAATGAGCAGTTCTTC. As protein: CASSGLAGVYNEQFF. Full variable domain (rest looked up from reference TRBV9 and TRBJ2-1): DSGVTQTPKHLITATGQRVTLRCSPRSGDLSVYWYQQSLDQGLQFLIQYYNGEERAKGNILERFSAQQFPDLHSELNLSSLELGDSALYFCASSGLAGVYNEQFFGPGTRLTVL.

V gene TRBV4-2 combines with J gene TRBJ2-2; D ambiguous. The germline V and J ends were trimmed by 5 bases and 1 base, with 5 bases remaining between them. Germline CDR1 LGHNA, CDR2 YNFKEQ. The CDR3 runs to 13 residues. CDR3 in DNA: TGTGCCAGCAGCACCCAGAACACCGGGGAGCTGTTTTTT. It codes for CASSTQNTGELFF.

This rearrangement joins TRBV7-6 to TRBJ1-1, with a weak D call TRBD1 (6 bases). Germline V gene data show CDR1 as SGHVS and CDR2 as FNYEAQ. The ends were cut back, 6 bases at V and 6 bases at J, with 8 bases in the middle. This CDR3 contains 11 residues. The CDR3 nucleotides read TGTGCCAGCAGACAGGGTTCTGAAGCTTTCTTT. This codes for CASRQGSEAFF.

Here the CDR3 DNA reads TGCGCCAGCAGCCAAGCAGGGATGGAAGAGACCCAGTACTTC. As protein: CASSQAGMEETQYF. The V gene is TRBV4-1, the J gene TRBJ2-5, with a tentative D call TRBD1 (5 bases). This CDR3 is built from 14 residues. Per the germline V gene, CDR1 is MGHRA and CDR2 is YSYEKL. The V and J ends lost 1 base and 3 bases respectively, with 9 bases between them.

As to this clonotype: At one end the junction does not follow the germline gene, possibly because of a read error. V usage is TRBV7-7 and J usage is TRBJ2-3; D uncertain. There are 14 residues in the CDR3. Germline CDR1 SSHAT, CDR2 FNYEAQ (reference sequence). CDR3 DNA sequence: TGTGCTAGCAGCTTAGGTCCGGGCACAGATACGCAGTATTTT. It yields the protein CASSLGPGTDTQYF.

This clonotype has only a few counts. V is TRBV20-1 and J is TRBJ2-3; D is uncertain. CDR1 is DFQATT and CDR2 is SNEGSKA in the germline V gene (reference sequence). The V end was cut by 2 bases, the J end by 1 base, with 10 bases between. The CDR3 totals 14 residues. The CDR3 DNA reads TGCAGTGCTAGAAGTTATGAGGGCACAGATACGCAGTATTTT. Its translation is CSARSYEGTDTQYF.

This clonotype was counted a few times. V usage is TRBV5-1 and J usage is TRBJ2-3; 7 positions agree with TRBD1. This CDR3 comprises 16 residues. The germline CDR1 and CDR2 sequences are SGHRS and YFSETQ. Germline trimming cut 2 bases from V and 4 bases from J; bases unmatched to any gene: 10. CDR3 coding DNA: TGCGCCAGCAGCTTCTGGGGAGACAGGGCGGCAGATACGCAGTATTTT. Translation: CASSFWGDRAADTQYF.

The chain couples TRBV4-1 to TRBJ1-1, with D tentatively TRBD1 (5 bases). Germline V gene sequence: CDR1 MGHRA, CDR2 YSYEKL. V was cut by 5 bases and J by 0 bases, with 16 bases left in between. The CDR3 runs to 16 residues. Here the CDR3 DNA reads TGCGCCAGCAGCAATCCGGTCGGGGGTCTGAACACTGAAGCTTTCTTT. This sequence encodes CASSNPVGGLNTEAFF.

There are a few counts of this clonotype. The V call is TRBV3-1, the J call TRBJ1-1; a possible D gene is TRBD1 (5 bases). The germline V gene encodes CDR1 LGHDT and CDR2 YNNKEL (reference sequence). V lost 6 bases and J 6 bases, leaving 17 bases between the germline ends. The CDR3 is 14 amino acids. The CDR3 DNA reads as TGTGCCAGCAGATATGGGACCGACAATTCTGAAGCTTTCTTT. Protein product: CASRYGTDNSEAFF.

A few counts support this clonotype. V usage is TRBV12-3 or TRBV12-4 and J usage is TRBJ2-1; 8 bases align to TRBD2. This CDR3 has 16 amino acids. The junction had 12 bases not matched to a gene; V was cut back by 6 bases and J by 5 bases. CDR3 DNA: TGTGCCAGCAGCCCCCAAACGGGACTAGTTCACAATGAGCAGTTCTTC. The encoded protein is CASSPQTGLVHNEQFF.

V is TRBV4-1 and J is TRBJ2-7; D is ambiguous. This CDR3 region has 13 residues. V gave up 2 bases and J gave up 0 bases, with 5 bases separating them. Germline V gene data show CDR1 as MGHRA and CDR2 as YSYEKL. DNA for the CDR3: TGCGCCAGCAGCCAAAGCACCTCCTACGAGCAGTACTTC. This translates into CASSQSTSYEQYF.

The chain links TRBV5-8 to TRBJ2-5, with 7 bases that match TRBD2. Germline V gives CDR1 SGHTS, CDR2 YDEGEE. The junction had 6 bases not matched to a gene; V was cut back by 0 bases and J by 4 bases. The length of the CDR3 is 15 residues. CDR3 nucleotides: TGTGCCAGCAGCTTGGAATCGGCTAGCGGAGAGACCCAGTACTTC. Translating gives CASSLESASGETQYF.

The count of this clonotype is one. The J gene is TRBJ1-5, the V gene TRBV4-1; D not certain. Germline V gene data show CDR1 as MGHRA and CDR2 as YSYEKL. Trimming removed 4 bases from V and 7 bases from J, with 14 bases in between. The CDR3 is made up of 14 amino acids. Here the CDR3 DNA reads TGCGCCAGCAGCCTCCAGAACACCCAACAGCCCCAGCATTTT. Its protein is CASSLQNTQQPQHF.